One sample yielded the 19 T cell receptor beta chains listed below, sequenced in a study of cytotoxic CD8 clonotypes in ibrutinib-treated CLL. Profiled with immunoSEQ multiplex PCR; TCRdb holds only in-frame clones, not every one. The sample lists about 130,000 clones, 79% occurring once. Here the sequenced sample was PBMCs, taken after 12 months of ibrutinib treatment. The receptors come from a human donor with chronic lymphocytic leukemia.

The gene calls are TRBV7-6 and TRBJ1-3; 7 bases agree with TRBD1. This CDR3 region has 17 residues. Germline CDR1 and CDR2: SGHVS and FNYEAQ. V lost 4 bases, J lost 4 bases, and 13 bases stayed unmatched. Here the CDR3 reads CASSYLYQGVRGNTIYF. CDR3 DNA: TGTGCCAGCAGCTACCTCTACCAGGGGGTCCGGGGAAACACCATATATTTT.

V usage is TRBV19 and J usage is TRBJ2-7, with D perhaps TRBD1 or TRBD2 (5 bases each). Germline V CDR1 and CDR2: LNHDA, SQIVND (reference sequence). The CDR3 is 13 amino acids. Trimming removed 5 bases at V and 3 bases at J, with 11 bases between. Written as DNA, the CDR3 is TGTGCCAGTAGTTTGAGGGGCGGCTACGAGCAGTACTTC. Residues: CASSLRGGYEQYF.

This chain uses TRBV30 with TRBJ2-1; D possibly corresponds to TRBD2 (6 bases). The V gene's germline CDR1 is GTSNPN and CDR2 SVGIG (reference sequence). Trimming took off 0 bases at V and 12 bases at J, with 18 bases between the two ends. CDR3 length: 14 amino acids. Here the CDR3 reads CAWSVPRTIIGQFF. The CDR3 DNA is TGTGCCTGGAGTGTACCACGGACTATAATAGGGCAGTTCTTC.

This chain links TRBV12-5 with TRBJ2-3, with 7 bases fitting TRBD2. The J segment lost 3 bases and the V segment lost 3 bases, leaving 6 bases of the junction unmatched. Germline CDR1 and CDR2: LGHNT and FRNRAP. The CDR3 spans 15 residues. The CDR3 spells CASGFITGGTDTQYF. CDR3 nucleotides: TGTGCTAGTGGTTTTATTACCGGGGGGACAGATACGCAGTATTTT.

This clone was seen a single time. The V and J genes are TRBV9 and TRBJ1-2; D is perhaps TRBD1 (5 bases). This CDR3 spans 10 amino acids. V was shortened by 3 bases and J by 8 bases, with 5 bases between the two germline ends. Per germline, CDR1 SGDLS and CDR2 YYNGEE. The CDR3 nucleotides are TGTGCCAGCAGCGGGACAGGCTACACCTTC. As protein: CASSGTGYTF.

This clone appeared a few times. The chain links TRBV6-1 to TRBJ2-7; TRBD2 agrees at 8 bases. V lost 3 bases, J lost 1 base, and 5 bases stayed unmatched. The CDR3 consists of 15 residues. Germline V lookup: CDR1 MNHNS, CDR2 SASEGT. The DNA of the CDR3 is TGTGCCAGCAGTGACATAGCGGGACTTTCCTACGAGCAGTACTTC. This codes for CASSDIAGLSYEQYF.

The chain couples TRBV6-4 to TRBJ2-1; possible D gene TRBD2, 5 bases. Trimming removed 3 bases from V and 13 bases from J, with 10 bases in between. Germline V gene data show CDR1 as MRHNA and CDR2 as SNTAGT. The CDR3 sequence is 11 residues long. This CDR3 is CASSDFGEQFF. The CDR3 nucleotides are TGTGCCAGCAGTGATTTCGGGGAACAGTTCTTC.

The chain carries TRBV2 and TRBJ1-5; D unclear. The CDR3 totals 15 residues. Trimming removed 2 bases at V and 4 bases at J, with 12 bases between. Germline V gives CDR1 SNHLY, CDR2 FYNNEI. The CDR3 nucleotides read TGTGCCAGCAGTGAACGGCTCATAGGAAATCAGCCCCAGCATTTT. Its translation is CASSERLIGNQPQHF.

The chain links TRBV2 to TRBJ2-4; 9 bases align to TRBD2. Germline V gene lookup returns CDR1 SNHLY and CDR2 FYNNEI. V was clipped by 6 bases and J by 12 bases; unmatched bases: 15. This CDR3 is built from 15 residues. The CDR3 reads CASRVASGRSVTQYF. The CDR3 nucleotides read TGTGCCAGCAGAGTGGCGAGCGGGAGGTCGGTAACTCAGTACTTC.

V usage is TRBV5-1 and J usage is TRBJ1-4; unclear D gene. V lost 0 bases to trimming and J lost 8 bases, with 14 bases between them. This CDR3 is 15 amino acids long. The V gene's germline CDR1 is SGHRS and CDR2 YFSETQ. The CDR3 DNA reads TGCGCCAGCAGCTTGGGAGGACCCGAAGGGGAAAAACTGTTTTTT. Translation: CASSLGGPEGEKLFF.

The chain links TRBV29-1 to TRBJ1-4; TRBD1 agrees at 9 bases. This CDR3 contains 13 residues. Trimming removed 7 bases from V and 8 bases from J; junction bases left unmatched: 8. Germline-derived CDR1 and CDR2 are SQVTM and ANQGSEA. CDR3 region: CSANRGQGEKLFF. Written as DNA, the CDR3 is TGCAGCGCCAACAGGGGGCAGGGGGAAAAACTGTTTTTT.

This chain connects TRBV4-1 to TRBJ2-5, with D tentatively TRBD1 (5 bases). Looked up from germline, CDR1 is MGHRA and CDR2 is YSYEKL. Trimming took 4 bases from V and 4 from J, leaving 13 bases between them. This CDR3 has 14 residues. The CDR3: CASSPSRQSETQYF. CDR3 sequence (DNA): TGCGCCAGCAGCCCTTCGAGACAGTCAGAGACCCAGTACTTC.

The rearrangement joins TRBV11-3 to TRBJ2-1, with 10 positions matching TRBD2. Trimming took 5 bases from V and 7 from J; bases not matched to a gene: 2. The CDR3 covers 13 residues. In germline, CDR1 is SGHNT, CDR2 YENEEA. In nucleotides, the CDR3 is TGTGCCAGCAGCGTACTAGCGGGAAATGAGCAGTTCTTC. Its protein is CASSVLAGNEQFF.

This clone has only a few counts. The chain employs TRBV28 and TRBJ1-5, with a tentative D call TRBD1 (6 bases). The V and J ends lost 5 bases and 2 bases respectively, with 13 bases between them. The CDR3 length is 15 residues. From germline, CDR1 is MDHEN and CDR2 SYDVKM. CDR3 bases: TGTGCCAGCAGTACCGGGGGGGCTGGCAATCAGCCCCAGCATTTT. The encoded protein is CASSTGGAGNQPQHF.

The rearrangement joins TRBV5-4 to TRBJ2-6; a weak D match, TRBD2 (5 bases). Trimming stripped 0 bases from V and 4 bases from J, with 11 bases between. Germline assignment: CDR1 SGHNT and CDR2 YYREEE (reference sequence). This CDR3 comprises 16 residues. The CDR3 DNA follows: TGTGCCAGCAGCTTGGCCTTGAGGGCCGGGGCCAACGTCCTGACTTTC. It is translated as CASSLALRAGANVLTF.

The rearrangement links TRBV28 to TRBJ1-1; D uncertain. The CDR3 extends over 12 amino acids. The V and J ends lost 7 bases and 6 bases respectively, with 12 bases between them. Germline lookup yields CDR1 MDHEN and CDR2 SYDVKM. In DNA form, the CDR3 reads TGTGCCAGCAAGGCAGGCGGCGCTGAAGCTTTCTTT. It yields the protein CASKAGGAEAFF.

The chain links TRBV9 to TRBJ2-7, with a possible D match to TRBD2 (5 bases). The CDR3 spans 14 residues. The germline CDR1 and CDR2 sequences are SGDLS and YYNGEE. Trimming left V 4 bases short and J 3 bases short, with 14 bases between. DNA of the CDR3: TGTGCCAGCAGCCCGGCTAGCTCAATCTACGAGCAGTACTTC. Translated, it gives CASSPASSIYEQYF.

Concerning this clone itself: Other DNA sequences of this sample code for an identical CDR3. The rearrangement uses TRBV9 and TRBJ2-3; D gene uncertain. The CDR3 runs 13 residues. Germline V gives CDR1 SGDLS, CDR2 YYNGEE. Trimming removed 0 bases at V and 5 bases at J, with 7 bases between. CDR3 in amino acids: CASSVVSGDTQYF. The CDR3, as DNA: TGTGCCAGCAGCGTAGTTTCGGGAGATACGCAGTATTTT.

The chain couples TRBV5-1 to TRBJ2-7; 7 bases agree with TRBD2. V lost 4 bases and J lost 3; bases outside the gene matches: 1. The CDR3 loop spans 12 amino acids. Germline V gene data show CDR1 as SGHRS and CDR2 as YFSETQ. This chain's CDR3 is CASSAGVYEQYF. CDR3 DNA: TGCGCCAGCAGCGCGGGAGTCTACGAGCAGTACTTC.